This T cell receptor beta chain stems from a study of cytomegalovirus exposure and HLA in healthy donors. Germline V gene data show CDR1 as SGHRS and CDR2 as YFSETQ. With V trimmed by 0 bases and J by 5 bases, 2 bases remained unmatched. The CDR3 loop spans 14 amino acids. PCR was performed using 60 Vbeta and 13 Jbeta primers. Using immunoSEQ multiplex PCR, the repertoire was profiled, and TCRdb retains in-frame clones only, with some absent. In the table there are about 150,000 clones, more than 60% of which are singletons. This receptor was obtained from a woman aged 40 to 50 in good health and CMV-seronegative. Material: PBMCs. The rearrangement links TRBV5-1 to TRBJ2-1; TRBD1 agrees at 7 bases. The CDR3 is CASSLGQGHNEQFF. CDR3 DNA: TGCGCCAGCAGCTTGGGACAGGGCCACAATGAGCAGTTCTTC. Together with reference TRBV5-1 and TRBJ2-1, the CDR3 gives the full variable domain: KAGVTQTPRYLIKTRGQQVTLSCSPISGHRSVSWYQQTPGQGLQFLFEYFSETQRNKGNFPGRFSGRQFSNSRSEMNVSTLELGDSALYLCASSLGQGHNEQFFGPGTRLTVL.